The clone carrying this TCR beta chain was counted ten times or more. Its cognate antigen is unknown. It may be a read error: a sequence one base away is much more abundant. Germline values: CDR1 MGHDK, CDR2 SYGVNS. The CDR3 spans 16 residues. TCRdb re-derived calls from the multiplex PCR reads in MiXCR, one entry per CDR3 protein. The data show about 230,000 distinct CDR3 sequences, with roughly 30% seen just once and just over 1.4% held by the top ten. These data are taken from a study of breast tumors, draining lymph nodes, adjacent tissues. The lymph nodes were axillary draining lymph nodes from breast cancer patients. Study-level points and caveats: Compared with basal-like, luminal-like tumors shared significantly more repertoire with nontumor tissue.

The sequencing input was axillary lymph node tissue. This receptor was identified in a female donor with breast cancer. Some clones in this sample may be carry-over from other donors' samples. J is TRBJ2-6 and V is TRBV25-1; D possibly corresponds to TRBD2 (5 bases). CDR3 DNA sequence: TGTGCCGGCAGTCCTAGGGAGCACTCTGGGGCCAACGTCCTGACTTTC. This translates into CAGSPREHSGANVLTF.